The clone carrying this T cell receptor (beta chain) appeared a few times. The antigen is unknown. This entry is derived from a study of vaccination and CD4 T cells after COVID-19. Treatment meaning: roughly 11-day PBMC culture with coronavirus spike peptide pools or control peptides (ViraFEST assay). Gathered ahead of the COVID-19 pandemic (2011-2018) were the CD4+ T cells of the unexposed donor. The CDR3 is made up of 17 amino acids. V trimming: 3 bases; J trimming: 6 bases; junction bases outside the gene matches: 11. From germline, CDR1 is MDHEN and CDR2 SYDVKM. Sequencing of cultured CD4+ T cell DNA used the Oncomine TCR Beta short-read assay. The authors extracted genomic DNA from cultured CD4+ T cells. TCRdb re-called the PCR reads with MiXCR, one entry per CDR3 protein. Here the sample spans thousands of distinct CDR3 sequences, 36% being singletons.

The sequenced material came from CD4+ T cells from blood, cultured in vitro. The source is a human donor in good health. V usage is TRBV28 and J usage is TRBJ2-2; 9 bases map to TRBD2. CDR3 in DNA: TGTGCCAGCAGTTTCTGGGAACTAGCGGGCGGACCCGGGGAGCTGTTTTTT. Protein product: CASSFWELAGGPGELFF.